This T cell receptor beta chain was observed in a study of T cells in Graves' hyperthyroidism and ophthalmopathy. Study at large: Initial diagnosis, before any treatment, was when peripheral blood was collected. Study-level points and caveats: Most clonotypes that expanded in the thyroid above 0.001 also showed up in blood. A 13 V-J signature model discriminated ophthalmopathy versus stable hyperthyroidism. The model anticipated ophthalmopathy a median about six months pre-onset.

Using RNA transcripts as the source, TCR beta CDR3 regions were amplified. The HTBI set primed first-round TCR CDR3 RT-PCR. One entry per CDR3 protein results from TCRdb running MiXCR on the multiplex PCR reads. The table includes about 600,000 distinct CDR3 sequences, approximately 16% detected once. With V trimmed by 0 bases and J by 4 bases, 6 bases remained unmatched. Germline V gene sequence: CDR1 SGHRS, CDR2 YFSETQ. The CDR3 totals 16 residues. The table lists this clonotype with many counts. Its antigen is as yet unknown. This chain uses TRBV5-1 with TRBJ2-3; 9 positions agree with TRBD2. Sequenced sample: blood. This TCR came from a woman aged 40 to 49 with Graves' ophthalmopathy. For the CDR3, the DNA is TGCGCCAGCAGCTTGGCCTTGGCGGGAGGGCCAGATACGCAGTATTTT. Its translation: CASSLALAGGPDTQYF.